The 18 T cell receptor beta chains listed next were all sequenced from one sample in a study of T-cell memory formation after mild COVID-19. TCRdb redid the calling of the 5' RACE reads with MiXCR, one entry per CDR3 protein. The sample has about 180,000 distinct CDR3 sequences; about 18% are singletons. Sample: PBMCs or a T cell subset sorted from them (not recorded which). The receptors shown here come from a man between 18 and 29 years old who had mild COVID-19 (a few samples of this study predate the infection). Cell type and time point are not known.

This clonotype was observed a few times. The V gene is TRBV3-1, the J gene TRBJ1-2; 9 bases map to TRBD1. Germline V gives CDR1 LGHDT, CDR2 YNNKEL (reference sequence). Trimming took 3 bases from V and 8 from J; bases not matched to a gene: 4. The CDR3 length is 13 residues. The CDR3 nucleotides read TGTGCCAGCAGCCAGGGACAGGGTCAAGGCTACACCTTC. This gives the protein CASSQGQGQGYTF.

This clonotype was seen only a few times. The chain uses TRBV20-1 and TRBJ1-2; D might be TRBD1 (6 bases). V lost 2 bases and J 4 bases, leaving 20 bases between the germline ends. The V gene's germline CDR1 is DFQATT and CDR2 SNEGSKA (reference sequence). The CDR3 is 16 amino acids. In nucleotides, the CDR3 is TGCAGTGCTAGAAATGGGGGATCGGGGGCCGGCTATGGCTACACCTTC. This translates into CSARNGGSGAGYGYTF.

This clonotype was counted between two and nine times. This chain joins TRBV29-1 and TRBJ2-2; 7 nucleotides align to TRBD1. Trimming removed 2 bases from V and 6 bases from J; junction bases left unmatched: 3. The CDR3 loop spans 13 amino acids. CDR1 and CDR2 (germline): SQVTM, ANQGSEA. The CDR3 DNA reads TGCAGCGTTGAAAGGCAGGGGGCCGGGGAGCTGTTTTTT. Its protein product is CSVERQGAGELFF.

This clonotype was picked up many times. Here the CDR3 DNA reads TGCGCCAGCAGCCGCGGACAAAACACCGGGGAGCTGTTTTTT. It encodes CASSRGQNTGELFF. The gene calls are TRBV5-1 and TRBJ2-2; maybe TRBD1 (5 bases). V dropped 4 bases and J dropped 2 bases, with 9 bases sitting between them. The V gene's germline CDR1 is SGHRS and CDR2 YFSETQ. The CDR3 runs 14 residues.

V is TRBV6-6 and J is TRBJ2-7; 9 nucleotides line up with TRBD2. With 5 bases clipped from V and 1 base from J, the junction kept 12 bases outside the gene matches. The CDR3 consists of 17 residues. The V gene's germline CDR1 is MNHNY and CDR2 SVGAGI (reference sequence). CDR3 sequence reads: CASSQPGRTSASYEQYF. Written as DNA, the CDR3 is TGTGCCAGCAGTCAACCTGGTAGGACTAGCGCTTCCTACGAGCAGTACTTC.

This clonotype appeared many times. CDR3 coding DNA: TGTGCCAGCTCACAACGGGGGGCAGTTCGTCAGCCCCAGCATTTT. Translation: CASSQRGAVRQPQHF. This chain joins TRBV18 and TRBJ1-5; D possibly corresponds to TRBD1 (6 bases). Germline V gives CDR1 KGHSH, CDR2 LQKENI. CDR3 length: 15 residues. The germline V and J ends were trimmed by 4 bases and 6 bases, with 16 bases remaining between them.

Only a few counts were recorded for this clonotype. This chain's CDR3 is CSGRMGISYEQYV. The CDR3 DNA sequence: TGCAGTGGGCGAATGGGGATATCCTACGAGCAGTACGTC. The chain carries TRBV20-1 and TRBJ2-7; D is uncertain. The CDR3 consists of 13 residues. V lost 7 bases, J lost 1 base, and 14 bases lay in between. Looked up from germline, CDR1 is DFQATT and CDR2 is SNEGSKA (reference sequence).

This rearrangement joins TRBV6-1 to TRBJ2-7; 8 bases agree with TRBD1. CDR3 length: 13 residues. Trimming took 6 bases from V and 3 from J; bases not matched to a gene: 4. Germline CDR1 and CDR2: MNHNS and SASEGT. The CDR3 nucleotides read TGTGCCAGCAGAACTACAGGGGGCTACGAGCAGTACTTC. This codes for CASRTTGGYEQYF.

This chain joins TRBV7-9 and TRBJ1-6, with 7 bases aligning to TRBD1. Germline trimming cut 5 bases from V and 10 bases from J; bases unmatched to any gene: 5. This CDR3 is built from 13 residues. Germline-derived CDR1 and CDR2 are SEHNR and FQNEAQ (reference sequence). This chain's CDR3 is CASSLGTASPLHF. The CDR3 DNA follows: TGTGCCAGCAGCCTCGGGACAGCCTCACCCCTCCACTTT.

This clonotype has more than one count but fewer than ten. This chain links TRBV5-1 with TRBJ2-1; 10 nucleotides align to TRBD2. Germline values: CDR1 SGHRS, CDR2 YFSETQ. The V segment lost 3 bases and the J segment 2 bases; nucleotides outside the gene matches: 2. The CDR3 has 15 amino acids. CDR3: CASSWSGGAYNEQFF. The CDR3 DNA reads TGCGCCAGCAGCTGGAGCGGGGGGGCCTACAATGAGCAGTTCTTC.

The chain links TRBV4-3 to TRBJ1-2; 7 bases align to TRBD1. The CDR3 covers 14 residues. The germline V gene encodes CDR1 LGHNA and CDR2 YSLEER. V was clipped by 3 bases and J by 2 bases; unmatched bases: 3. CDR3 in DNA: TGCGCCAGCAGCCAGGACAGGAGGAACTATGGCTACACCTTC. Its protein product is CASSQDRRNYGYTF.

The chain is built from TRBV5-1 and TRBJ2-7; 7 bases line up with TRBD2. The CDR3 spans 14 residues. Germline-derived CDR1 and CDR2 are SGHRS and YFSETQ. After removal of 10 bases from V and 0 bases from J, the junction contained 10 bases not matched to a gene. As DNA, the CDR3 is TGCGCCTGCCGGGGGGAGTTGGGCTCCTACGAGCAGTACTTC. This sequence encodes CACRGELGSYEQYF.

This chain uses TRBV4-1 with TRBJ2-3; the D gene is possibly TRBD2 (7 bases). In germline, CDR1 is MGHRA, CDR2 YSYEKL. The CDR3 consists of 17 residues. The ends were cut back, 1 base at V and 2 bases at J, with 16 bases in the middle. The CDR3 is CASSQGIARGPTDTQYF. DNA for the CDR3: TGCGCCAGCAGCCAAGGAATAGCGCGGGGGCCCACAGATACGCAGTATTTT.

The chain combines TRBV6-5 with TRBJ2-1; 8 bases map to TRBD2. V was pared by 1 base and J by 2 bases, with 4 bases of the junction left unmatched. The germline V gene encodes CDR1 MNHEY and CDR2 SVGAGI. The CDR3 runs to 16 residues. The CDR3 nucleotides are TGTGCCAGCAGTTACTGGGCGGGGGGACCCTACAATGAGCAGTTCTTC. Translated: CASSYWAGGPYNEQFF.

V gene TRBV5-1 combines with J gene TRBJ1-5, with 8 nucleotides matching TRBD1. Germline trimming cut 2 bases from V and 5 bases from J; bases unmatched to any gene: 6. The CDR3 runs 15 residues. Per the germline V gene, CDR1 is SGHRS and CDR2 is YFSETQ. DNA of the CDR3: TGCGCCAGCAGCTTTAATACAGGGGGGGATCAGCCCCAGCATTTT. Its protein product is CASSFNTGGDQPQHF.

The rearrangement uses TRBV6-5 and TRBJ1-2; 10 bases align to TRBD1. The trim removed 0 bases at V and 3 bases at J, leaving 7 bases unmatched. Germline-derived CDR1 and CDR2 are MNHEY and SVGAGI. The CDR3 spans 17 residues. The CDR3 reads CASSYSSRDRGHYGYTF. CDR3 coding DNA: TGTGCCAGCAGTTACTCGAGCCGGGACAGGGGACACTATGGCTACACCTTC.

The chain is built from TRBV24-1 and TRBJ1-2; TRBD1 is a possible D gene (6 bases). This CDR3 region has 13 residues. The V end was cut by 7 bases, the J end by 3 bases, with 11 bases between. CDR1 and CDR2 from the germline V gene are KGHDR and SFDVKD. This CDR3 is CATSRGQDYGYTF. CDR3 DNA: TGTGCCACCAGCCGGGGACAAGACTATGGCTACACCTTC.

The chain combines TRBV5-1 with TRBJ2-7, with TRBD1 matching over 10 bases. V was pared by 4 bases and J by 3 bases, with 7 bases of the junction left unmatched. Germline loops: CDR1 SGHRS, CDR2 YFSETQ. This CDR3 comprises 15 residues. The CDR3, as DNA: TGCGCCAGCAGCATGACAGGGGGCAGCATCTACGAGCAGTACTTC. Its protein product is CASSMTGGSIYEQYF.